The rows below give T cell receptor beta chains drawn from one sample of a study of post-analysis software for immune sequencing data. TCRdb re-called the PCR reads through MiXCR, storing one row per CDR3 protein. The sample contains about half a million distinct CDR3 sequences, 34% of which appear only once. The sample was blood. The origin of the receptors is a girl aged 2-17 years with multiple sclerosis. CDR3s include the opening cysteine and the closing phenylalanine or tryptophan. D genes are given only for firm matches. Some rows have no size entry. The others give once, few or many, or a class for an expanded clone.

CDR3 protein: CASSQGTQGEETQYF
CDR3 DNA: TGTGCCAGCAGCCAAGGAACACAGGGCGAGGAGACCCAGTACTTC
clone size: .
D gene: .
V gene: TRBV4-2
J gene: TRBJ2-5

CDR3 protein: CASSLVSGETQYF
CDR3 DNA: TGTGCCAGCAGCTTAGTCAGTGGCGAGACCCAGTACTTC
clone size: few
D gene: .
V gene: TRBV7-3
J gene: TRBJ2-5

CDR3 protein: CASSIVQGVNIHEQYF
CDR3 DNA: TGTGCCAGTAGTATCGTCCAGGGGGTTAACATCCACGAGCAGTACTTC
clone size: once
D gene: TRBD1
V gene: TRBV19
J gene: TRBJ2-7

CDR3 protein: CASSLSQGRYTF
CDR3 DNA: TGTGCCAGCAGTTTAAGCCAGGGACGCTACACCTTC
clone size: .
D gene: .
V gene: TRBV12-3/TRBV12-4
J gene: TRBJ1-2

CDR3 protein: CASMSGGIYNEQFF
CDR3 DNA: TGCGCCAGCATGAGCGGGGGGATCTACAATGAGCAGTTCTTC
clone size: .
D gene: TRBD2
V gene: TRBV5-1
J gene: TRBJ2-1

CDR3 protein: CASSSASGGLNTGELFF
CDR3 DNA: TGTGCCAGCAGTAGCGCTAGCGGGGGCCTGAACACCGGGGAGCTGTTTTTT
clone size: .
D gene: .
V gene: TRBV21-1
J gene: TRBJ2-2

CDR3 protein: CATSPLLAIQETQYF
CDR3 DNA: TGTGCCACCAGCCCACTGCTAGCTATCCAAGAGACCCAGTACTTC
clone size: .
D gene: .
V gene: TRBV15
J gene: TRBJ2-5

CDR3 protein: CATSDFAATSYGEQFF
CDR3 DNA: TGTGCCACCAGTGATTTTGCTGCTACCTCCTACGGTGAGCAGTTCTTC
clone size: .
D gene: .
V gene: TRBV24-1
J gene: TRBJ2-1

CDR3 protein: CSVATSGGATDTQYF
CDR3 DNA: TGCAGTGTTGCCACGAGCGGGGGGGCCACAGATACGCAGTATTTT
clone size: .
D gene: TRBD2
V gene: TRBV20-1
J gene: TRBJ2-3

CDR3 protein: CASSEGTFYGYTF
CDR3 DNA: TGCGCCAGCAGTGAGGGGACCTTCTATGGCTACACCTTC
clone size: .
D gene: .
V gene: TRBV10-2
J gene: TRBJ1-2

CDR3 protein: CASSLRRQGLREQYF
CDR3 DNA: TGCGCCAGCAGCTTGCGGCGACAGGGGTTAAGGGAGCAGTACTTC
clone size: .
D gene: TRBD1
V gene: TRBV5-1
J gene: TRBJ2-7

CDR3 protein: CASSAGVSTDTQYF
CDR3 DNA: TGTGCCAGCAGCGCCGGGGTAAGCACAGATACGCAGTATTTT
clone size: few
D gene: .
V gene: TRBV9
J gene: TRBJ2-3

CDR3 protein: CASSKPGRVRGQAPREGSYEQYF
CDR3 DNA: TGTGCCAGCAGCAAACCTGGTAGAGTGAGGGGCCAAGCCCCCAGGGAGGGCTCCTACGAGCAGTACTTC
clone size: .
D gene: .
V gene: TRBV21-1
J gene: TRBJ2-7

CDR3 protein: CASSLITGGVYGYTF
CDR3 DNA: TGTGCCAGCAGTTTAATAACCGGGGGAGTCTATGGCTACACCTTC
clone size: few
D gene: .
V gene: TRBV12-3/TRBV12-4
J gene: TRBJ1-2

CDR3 protein: CASSSTGTGVAEAFF
CDR3 DNA: TGTGCCAGCAGCTCCACCGGGACAGGGGTTGCTGAAGCTTTCTTT
clone size: .
D gene: TRBD1
V gene: TRBV5-5
J gene: TRBJ1-1

CDR3 protein: CSAVFRDSSYEQYF
CDR3 DNA: TGCAGCGCCGTATTCCGGGACAGCTCCTACGAGCAGTACTTC
clone size: few
D gene: TRBD1
V gene: TRBV29-1
J gene: TRBJ2-7

CDR3 protein: CAIRGRGQQDQPQHF
CDR3 DNA: TGTGCCATCAGGGGCAGGGGACAACAGGATCAGCCCCAGCATTTT
clone size: few
D gene: .
V gene: TRBV10-3
J gene: TRBJ1-5

CDR3 protein: CASSWSGTGPAETQYF
CDR3 DNA: TGCGCCAGCAGCTGGTCGGGGACAGGCCCGGCGGAGACCCAGTACTTC
clone size: few
D gene: TRBD1
V gene: TRBV5-1
J gene: TRBJ2-5

CDR3 protein: CASSYSAGGSSYEQYF
CDR3 DNA: TGTGCCAGCAGTTACTCCGCAGGGGGCAGCTCCTACGAGCAGTACTTC
clone size: few
D gene: TRBD1
V gene: TRBV6-5
J gene: TRBJ2-7

CDR3 protein: CASSRDRAEQETQYF
CDR3 DNA: TGCGCCAGCAGCCGGGACAGGGCCGAGCAAGAGACCCAGTACTTC
clone size: few
D gene: TRBD1
V gene: TRBV5-1
J gene: TRBJ2-5

CDR3 protein: CASSLTGEATEAFF
CDR3 DNA: TGCGCCAGCAGCTTGACGGGGGAGGCCACTGAAGCTTTCTTT
clone size: few
D gene: .
V gene: TRBV5-1
J gene: TRBJ1-1

CDR3 protein: CASSHRGLFNQPQHF
CDR3 DNA: TGTGCCAGCAGCCATCGAGGGCTCTTCAATCAGCCCCAGCATTTT
clone size: .
D gene: .
V gene: TRBV5-6
J gene: TRBJ1-5

CDR3 protein: CSAAGSGELFF
CDR3 DNA: TGCAGTGCTGCAGGGTCCGGGGAGCTGTTTTTT
clone size: once
D gene: .
V gene: TRBV20-1
J gene: TRBJ2-2

CDR3 protein: CASSDPGTGGAETQYF
CDR3 DNA: TGTGCCAGCAGCGATCCCGGGACAGGGGGCGCGGAGACCCAGTACTTC
clone size: .
D gene: TRBD1
V gene: TRBV5-5
J gene: TRBJ2-5

CDR3 protein: CASSQDLGQGPHYGYTF
CDR3 DNA: TGTGCCAGCAGCCAAGATTTGGGCCAGGGTCCCCACTATGGCTACACCTTC
clone size: .
D gene: .
V gene: TRBV3-1
J gene: TRBJ1-2

CDR3 protein: CAGSTMTGTTEAFF
CDR3 DNA: TGTGCCGGCAGCACTATGACAGGGACCACTGAAGCTTTCTTT
clone size: .
D gene: TRBD1
V gene: TRBV9
J gene: TRBJ1-1

CDR3 protein: CASSPTGQGSTDTQYF
CDR3 DNA: TGTGCCAGCAGTCCAACGGGACAGGGCAGCACAGATACGCAGTATTTT
clone size: .
D gene: TRBD1
V gene: TRBV12-3/TRBV12-4
J gene: TRBJ2-3

CDR3 protein: CRIGGQNTGAFF
CDR3 DNA: TGCAGAATAGGGGGACAGAACACTGGAGCTTTCTTT
clone size: .
D gene: TRBD1
V gene: TRBV20-1
J gene: TRBJ1-1

CDR3 protein: CSARVGGGTEAFF
CDR3 DNA: TGCAGTGCTAGAGTAGGGGGAGGAACTGAAGCTTTCTTT
clone size: few
D gene: .
V gene: TRBV20-1
J gene: TRBJ1-1

CDR3 protein: CASSLTFKAGETQYF
CDR3 DNA: TGCGCCAGCAGCTTGACCTTCAAAGCGGGGGAGACCCAGTACTTC
clone size: .
D gene: TRBD2
V gene: TRBV5-1
J gene: TRBJ2-5

CDR3 protein: CSARGNGGGYQETQYF
CDR3 DNA: TGCAGTGCTAGAGGTAACGGGGGGGGGTACCAAGAGACCCAGTACTTC
clone size: few
D gene: TRBD2
V gene: TRBV20-1
J gene: TRBJ2-5

CDR3 protein: CSVRIWGGGQETQYF
CDR3 DNA: TGCAGCGTTCGCATTTGGGGGGGCGGGCAAGAGACCCAGTACTTC
clone size: many
D gene: .
V gene: TRBV29-1
J gene: TRBJ2-5

CDR3 protein: CASGGFSGNTIYF
CDR3 DNA: TGTGCCAGCGGGGGATTCTCTGGAAACACCATATATTTT
clone size: .
D gene: .
V gene: TRBV6-5
J gene: TRBJ1-3

CDR3 protein: CASSLGSGGLLEQYF
CDR3 DNA: TGTGCCAGCAGCTTAGGGTCGGGGGGCCTCCTCGAGCAGTACTTC
clone size: .
D gene: .
V gene: TRBV7-9
J gene: TRBJ2-7